This T cell receptor beta chain is drawn from a study of T cells in tumors after PD-1 blockade. Libraries were prepared by immunoSEQ multiplex PCR; TCRdb keeps only in-frame clonotypes and omits some of them. The table has about 21,000 clones, about 84% seen once. The CDR3 consists of 15 residues. Germline V gene sequence: CDR1 LNHDA, CDR2 SQIVND (reference sequence). The J segment lost 6 bases and the V segment lost 10 bases, leaving 15 bases of the junction unmatched. The material sequenced was PBMCs, taken after anti-PD-1 therapy. This receptor was taken from a human donor with advanced basal cell or squamous cell carcinoma (not recorded which). The chain uses TRBV19 and TRBJ2-7, with 10 bases matching TRBD2. CDR3 DNA: TGTGCCACTACCGACGCCTCGACTAGCGGGCTCGAGCAGTACTTC. This translates into CATTDASTSGLEQYF.